This T cell receptor (beta chain) appears in the sequencing data of a study of T cell repertoires in cytomegalovirus infection. Study details: From public TCR beta signatures came an indication of both CMV infection and matching HLA type.

TCRdb analysed the reads with MiXCR anew, one entry per CDR3 protein. The sample comprises about 310,000 distinct CDR3 sequences, roughly 15% of which are singletons, and around 12% rests with the top ten. This clonotype has just a few counts. The V gene's germline CDR1 is ENHRY and CDR2 SYGVKD. V lost 0 bases to trimming and J lost 3 bases, with 14 bases between them. This CDR3 is built from 16 residues. Sequencing was carried out using PBMCs. V gene TRBV10-3 combines with J gene TRBJ1-2, with a tentative D call TRBD1 (5 bases). The sequence was obtained from a human donor in good health (CMV status not recorded). Some clones in this sample may be carry-over from other donors' samples. Here the CDR3 DNA reads TGTGCCATCAGTGAGTCGTGGGCAGGGACCGACTATGGCTACACCTTC. Translation gives CAISESWAGTDYGYTF.